Included here is one T cell receptor (beta chain) sequence, with context. Germline trimming cut 4 bases from V and 4 bases from J; bases unmatched to any gene: 10. This CDR3 is built from 15 residues. The data originate from a study of CD8 T cells in Susac syndrome. Random hexamers were used to reverse transcribe the RNA input (about 0.5 to 1 ug). TCRdb reprocessed the immunoSEQ multiplex PCR reads with MiXCR, giving one entry per CDR3 protein. The sample has approximately 70,000 distinct CDR3 sequences, roughly 94% seen once. V is TRBV12-3 or TRBV12-4 and J is TRBJ2-7, with TRBD2 matching 7 bases. Material: CD8+ T cells from PBMCs. This TCR was recovered from a human donor with multiple sclerosis. CDR3 in DNA: TGTGCCAGCAGTTGGGGCCGGGACTACCCATACGAGCAGTACTTC. Protein product: CASSWGRDYPYEQYF.